What follows are 29 T cell receptor beta chains derived from one specimen sequenced in a study of Ad26.COV2.S vaccination and SARS-CoV-2 variants. Treatment: 15 to 20 received Ad26.COV2.S at low or high dose, single or two shots; 5 received placebo; per-sample allocation not given. Specimen acquisition occurred on day 63 following the initial vaccine or placebo injection. The method was immunoSEQ multiplex PCR; TCRdb's version includes in-frame clones alone and lacks a portion of them. The table has about 500,000 clones, 80% to 90% seen once. This material consisted of peripheral blood, taken in a trial of Ad26.COV2.S vaccine versus placebo. These receptors all stem from a person aged 18-60 years who received the Ad26.COV2.S COVID-19 vaccine or a placebo.

V gene TRBV3-1 (or the pseudogene TRBV3-2) combines with J gene TRBJ2-7; tentatively, D is TRBD1 (6 bases). V lost 1 base to trimming and J lost 0 bases, with 13 bases between them. The CDR3 is 16 amino acids. Germline CDR1 reads LGHDT; CDR2 reads YNNKEL (reference sequence). The CDR3 loop reads CASSQAARQDSYEQYF. In DNA form, the CDR3 reads TGTGCCAGCAGCCAAGCTGCCCGACAGGACTCCTACGAGCAGTACTTC.

CDR3 sequence: CASSAGDTIYTEAFF. The CDR3 DNA follows: TGCGCCAGCAGTGCAGGGGACACGATTTACACTGAAGCTTTCTTT. The chain uses TRBV10-2 and TRBJ1-1; D might be TRBD1 (6 bases). Trimming took off 4 bases at V and 3 bases at J, with 15 bases between the two ends. CDR3 size: 15 residues. Germline assignment: CDR1 WSHSY and CDR2 SAAADI.

The genes are TRBV13 and TRBJ1-1; 7 nucleotides align to TRBD1. CDR1 is PRHDT and CDR2 is FYEKMQ in the germline V gene (reference sequence). The CDR3 runs to 14 residues. The V segment lost 5 bases and the J segment 6 bases; nucleotides outside the gene matches: 9. In DNA form, the CDR3 reads TGTGCCAGCAGCCCAGGGGGTTTTCTCCCTGAAGCTTTCTTT. This gives the protein CASSPGGFLPEAFF.

This chain links TRBV27 with TRBJ2-7, with D perhaps matching TRBD2 (5 bases). With 1 base removed from V and 4 bases from J, the gap between germline ends came to 8 bases. This CDR3 comprises 13 residues. In germline, CDR1 is MNHEY, CDR2 SMNVEV (reference sequence). CDR3 loop: CASSLFAGYEQYF. The CDR3 nucleotides are TGTGCCAGCAGTTTATTTGCGGGTTACGAGCAGTACTTC.

This chain uses TRBV5-1 with TRBJ2-1, with D maybe TRBD2 (6 bases). Trimming took 2 bases from V and 8 from J, leaving 17 bases between them. Germline V gene lookup returns CDR1 SGHRS and CDR2 YFSETQ. There are 15 residues in the CDR3. Here the CDR3 reads CASSFGGNNNYEQFF. Here the CDR3 DNA reads TGCGCCAGCAGCTTTGGGGGGAATAATAACTATGAGCAGTTCTTC. Full variable domain (missing parts from reference TRBV5-1 and TRBJ2-1): KAGVTQTPRYLIKTRGQQVTLSCSPISGHRSVSWYQQTPGQGLQFLFEYFSETQRNKGNFPGRFSGRQFSNSRSEMNVSTLELGDSALYLCASSFGGNNNYEQFFGPGTRLTVL.

The chain couples TRBV19 to TRBJ1-4; D perhaps matches TRBD1 (5 bases). Trimming took 6 bases from V and 5 from J, leaving 10 bases between them. The CDR3 runs to 13 residues. Germline CDR1 LNHDA, CDR2 SQIVND (reference sequence). CDR3 protein: CASSNNRNEKLFF. The CDR3 coding sequence is TGTGCCAGTAGCAACAACAGGAATGAAAAACTGTTTTTT. Full variable domain (rest looked up from reference TRBV19 and TRBJ1-4): DGGITQSPKYLFRKEGQNVTLSCEQNLNHDAMYWYRQDPGQGLRLIYYSQIVNDFQKGDIAEGYSVSREKKESFPLTVTSAQKNPTAFYLCASSNNRNEKLFFGSGTQLSVL.

About this clone itself: The same CDR3 is also encoded by other DNA sequences in this sample. V usage is TRBV28 and J usage is TRBJ2-7; D is uncertain. This CDR3 is built from 12 residues. The V end lost 6 bases, the J end lost 0 bases, and 6 bases lay between the germline ends. Germline CDR1 MDHEN, CDR2 SYDVKM. The CDR3 DNA reads TGTGCCAGCAGCCATAGCTCCTACGAGCAGTACTTC. Translation: CASSHSSYEQYF.

The CDR3 region is CASSYDSYEQYF. In DNA, the CDR3 is TGTGCCAGCAGTTATGACAGCTACGAGCAGTACTTC. This chain uses TRBV6-6 with TRBJ2-7; possibly TRBD1 for D (5 bases). Trimming shortened V by 3 bases and J by 3 bases, and 6 bases separated the two germline ends. Germline assignment: CDR1 MNHNY and CDR2 SVGAGI (reference sequence). CDR3 length: 12 amino acids.

This clone has more than one count but fewer than ten. Other DNA sequences in the sample encode the same CDR3. The rearrangement joins TRBV28 to TRBJ1-5; D not resolved. CDR3 length: 14 residues. Germline V gene sequence: CDR1 MDHEN, CDR2 SYDVKM. V lost 3 bases and J lost 4, with 10 bases in between. Here the CDR3 reads CASSLGRGNQPQHF. The CDR3 DNA is TGTGCCAGCAGTTTGGGCAGAGGGAATCAGCCCCAGCATTTT.

V gene TRBV7-6 combines with J gene TRBJ1-2; D call uncertain. With 2 bases removed from V and 0 bases from J, the gap between germline ends came to 22 bases. Germline CDR1 and CDR2: SGHVS and FNYEAQ. The CDR3 has 19 residues. CDR3 in DNA: TGTGCCAGCAGCTTATTGGTGGGTCAGTGGACCGGAGCTAACTATGGCTACACCTTC. Residues: CASSLLVGQWTGANYGYTF.

The chain is built from TRBV4-1 and TRBJ2-1; no clear D. With 0 bases removed from V and 4 bases from J, the gap between germline ends came to 10 bases. The germline V gene encodes CDR1 MGHRA and CDR2 YSYEKL. This CDR3 has 15 amino acids. DNA for the CDR3: TGCGCCAGCAGCCAAGATATCGGCAGTTACAATGAGCAGTTCTTC. Encoded protein: CASSQDIGSYNEQFF.

This chain joins TRBV5-5 and TRBJ1-1; D may be TRBD1 (6 bases). CDR3 length: 16 residues. The V gene's germline CDR1 is SGHKS and CDR2 YYEKEE (reference sequence). V shed 0 bases and J shed 4 bases, with 16 bases lying between them. The CDR3 DNA is TGTGCCAGCAGCTTGGCCTTAAACAGGGCCAGCACTGAAGCTTTCTTT. This gives the protein CASSLALNRASTEAFF.

The rearrangement uses TRBV6-5 and TRBJ2-7, with 8 bases fitting TRBD1. This CDR3 has 14 residues. V lost 6 bases and J lost 3; bases outside the gene matches: 7. From germline, CDR1 is MNHEY and CDR2 SVGAGI. The CDR3 DNA follows: TGTGCCAGCAGGGACAGGGTCATAAGCTACGAGCAGTACTTC. It specifies CASRDRVISYEQYF.

This sequence joins TRBV6-2 or TRBV6-3 and TRBJ1-5; unclear D gene. The V and J ends lost 5 bases and 1 base respectively, with 12 bases between them. The germline V gene has CDR1 MNHEY and CDR2 SVGEGT. CDR3 length: 15 amino acids. The CDR3 loop reads CASSRTTGSNQPQHF. The CDR3 bases are TGTGCCAGCAGTAGAACGACGGGAAGCAATCAGCCCCAGCATTTT.

The chain carries TRBV7-9 and TRBJ2-3, with TRBD2 matching over 8 bases. Germline CDR1 SEHNR, CDR2 FQNEAQ (reference sequence). This CDR3 is 16 amino acids long. With V trimmed by 4 bases and J by 0 bases, 6 bases remained unmatched. CDR3 nucleotide sequence: TGTGCCAGCAGCTCATCCGGGACTAGGAGCACAGATACGCAGTATTTT. Its protein is CASSSSGTRSTDTQYF.

This rearrangement joins TRBV6-5 to TRBJ1-2; D is possibly TRBD1 (6 bases). The V end lost 8 bases, the J end lost 3 bases, and 13 bases lay between the germline ends. Germline V CDR1 and CDR2: MNHEY, SVGAGI. This CDR3 region has 13 residues. DNA of the CDR3: TGTGCCAGCGGGGGCCGAAGTTACTATGGCTACACCTTC. Amino acid sequence: CASGGRSYYGYTF.

The gene calls are TRBV6-5 and TRBJ1-5; tentative D call: TRBD1 (6 bases). Germline V gene lookup returns CDR1 MNHEY and CDR2 SVGAGI. V was trimmed by 6 bases and J by 2 bases, leaving 11 bases between them. The CDR3 contains 14 residues. CDR3: CASSERGGNQPQHF. CDR3 nucleotide sequence: TGTGCCAGCAGCGAGAGGGGGGGCAATCAGCCCCAGCATTTT.

DNA for the CDR3: TGTGCCAGCATTCACCGGGACTTGACGAACACCGGGGAGCTGTTTTTT. Translating gives CASIHRDLTNTGELFF. The V gene is TRBV28, the J gene TRBJ2-2; D may be TRBD2 (6 bases). CDR3 size: 16 residues. V was trimmed by 7 bases and J by 0 bases, leaving 15 bases between them. Per germline, CDR1 MDHEN and CDR2 SYDVKM.

The chain couples TRBV6-1 to TRBJ1-5, with 7 bases aligning to TRBD1. Germline V gene sequence: CDR1 MNHNS, CDR2 SASEGT. The CDR3 spans 17 residues. V dropped 1 base and J dropped 11; count of bases not matched to a gene: 17. This CDR3 is CASSEVGGQAGWQSQHF. CDR3 DNA sequence: TGTGCCAGCAGTGAAGTAGGAGGACAGGCCGGTTGGCAGTCCCAGCATTTT.

The chain joins TRBV28 to TRBJ1-4, with 9 positions matching TRBD1. CDR1 is MDHEN and CDR2 is SYDVKM in the germline V gene. Losses at the gene ends were 6 bases for V and 8 bases for J; bases not matched to a gene: 7. The CDR3 consists of 14 residues. Here the CDR3 reads CASRQTGGLEKLFF. CDR3 nucleotide sequence: TGTGCCAGCAGGCAGACAGGGGGACTAGAAAAACTGTTTTTT.

The CDR3 is CASRLPGQGVGEQYF. CDR3 bases: TGTGCCAGCAGGCTACCGGGACAGGGAGTTGGGGAGCAGTACTTC. The V and J genes are TRBV27 and TRBJ2-7; 9 bases align to TRBD1. After removal of 6 bases from V and 7 bases from J, the junction contained 13 bases not matched to a gene. Germline V gene lookup returns CDR1 MNHEY and CDR2 SMNVEV (reference sequence). The CDR3 runs 15 residues.

The chain employs TRBV2 and TRBJ1-3; perhaps TRBD1 as D (5 bases). Germline loops: CDR1 SNHLY, CDR2 FYNNEI. V was shortened by 5 bases and J by 1 base, with 12 bases between the two germline ends. The CDR3 has 15 residues. The CDR3 is CASSRGAGSGNTIYF. CDR3 DNA: TGTGCCAGCAGTAGGGGCGCTGGGTCTGGAAACACCATATATTTT.

The V and J genes are TRBV5-1 and TRBJ2-7; D possibly corresponds to TRBD1 (5 bases). Trimming cost V 4 bases and J 4 bases, with 12 bases left between them. Germline values: CDR1 SGHRS, CDR2 YFSETQ. The CDR3 runs 13 residues. DNA for the CDR3: TGCGCCAGCAGCCTGCCCCAGGGTTACGAGCAGTACTTC. Translation gives CASSLPQGYEQYF.

The chain couples TRBV2 to TRBJ1-5; D is unclear. The ends were cut back, 6 bases at V and 0 bases at J, with 15 bases in the middle. The V gene's germline CDR1 is SNHLY and CDR2 FYNNEI. The CDR3 is made up of 16 amino acids. The CDR3 loop reads CASRLREFYSNQPQHF. CDR3 sequence (DNA): TGTGCCAGCAGGCTGAGAGAATTTTATAGCAATCAGCCCCAGCATTTT.

The V gene is TRBV7-6, the J gene TRBJ1-4, with TRBD1 identical over 8 bases. CDR1 SGHVS and CDR2 FNYEAQ come from the germline V gene. The ends lost 1 base at V and 6 bases at J; junction bases unmatched: 13. This CDR3 spans 18 amino acids. The CDR3: CASSLVRQGLGAYEKLFF. CDR3 sequence (DNA): TGTGCCAGCAGCTTAGTACGACAGGGGTTAGGTGCGTATGAAAAACTGTTTTTT. Complete variable domain (other parts from reference TRBV7-6 and TRBJ1-4): GAGVSQSPRYKVTKRGQDVALRCDPISGHVSLYWYRQALGQGPEFLTYFNYEAQQDKSGLPNDRFSAERPEGSISTLTIQRTEQRDSAMYRCASSLVRQGLGAYEKLFFGSGTQLSVL.

The V call is TRBV13, the J call TRBJ2-7; no clear D. The V end was cut by 3 bases, the J end by 3 bases, with 6 bases between. The CDR3 is 12 residues long. Germline CDR1 reads PRHDT; CDR2 reads FYEKMQ (reference sequence). The CDR3 DNA follows: TGTGCCAGCAGCTTGGACGGCTACGAGCAGTACTTC. Its translation is CASSLDGYEQYF. Full variable domain (outside the CDR3, taken from reference TRBV13 and TRBJ2-7): AAGVIQSPRHLIKEKRETATLKCYPIPRHDTVYWYQQGPGQDPQFLISFYEKMQSDKGSIPDRFSAQQFSDYHSELNMSSLELGDSALYFCASSLDGYEQYFGPGTRLTVT.

The gene calls are TRBV27 and TRBJ2-5; TRBD1 matches at 8 bases. The J segment lost 3 bases and the V segment lost 8 bases, leaving 5 bases of the junction unmatched. Germline CDR1 reads MNHEY; CDR2 reads SMNVEV (reference sequence). The CDR3 spans 13 residues. The CDR3 sequence is CASRDRFKETQYF. Written as DNA, the CDR3 is TGTGCCAGCCGGGACAGGTTTAAAGAGACCCAGTACTTC.

Note on this clone: This sample includes further DNA sequences coding for the same CDR3. This chain connects TRBV5-1 to TRBJ2-2; no clear D. This CDR3 spans 14 amino acids. Germline lookup yields CDR1 SGHRS and CDR2 YFSETQ. The germline V and J ends were trimmed by 1 base and 3 bases, with 7 bases remaining between them. The CDR3 region is CASSLSQDTGELFF. The CDR3, as DNA: TGCGCCAGCAGCTTGTCCCAGGACACCGGGGAGCTGTTTTTT.

This sequence joins TRBV3-1 (or the pseudogene TRBV3-2) and TRBJ1-1; TRBD1 matches at 7 bases. The CDR3 has 15 residues. The germline gives CDR1 LGHDT, CDR2 YNNKEL (reference sequence). Trimming at V came to 0 bases and at J to 0 bases, leaving 1 base not matched to a gene. CDR3 coding DNA: TGTGCCAGCAGCCAAGATGGACAGGTGAACACTGAAGCTTTCTTT. Translating gives CASSQDGQVNTEAFF.